This T cell receptor (beta chain) was retrieved from a study of T cell repertoires in cytomegalovirus infection. Looking at the study overall: Recently identified HLA-C-restricted CMV epitopes and well-studied HLA-B-restricted CMV epitopes were used by the study.

TCRdb reprocessed the reads via MiXCR and lists one record per CDR3 protein. The repertoire consists of approximately 350,000 distinct CDR3 sequences, with roughly a third occurring once and the leading ten covering roughly 14%. The germline V gene has CDR1 MGHRA and CDR2 YSYEKL. The CDR3 totals 19 residues. V lost 3 bases, J lost 0 bases, and 16 bases stayed unmatched. For this clonotype: What it binds is unknown.

The material sequenced was cultured PBMCs, taken from culture after CMV antigen stimulation. The sequence was obtained from a human donor in good health (CMV status not recorded). Some clones in this sample may be carry-over from other donors' samples. The chain employs TRBV4-1 and TRBJ1-2, with TRBD1 matching 7 bases. The CDR3: CASSHSSRDSPRANYGYTF. In DNA, the CDR3 is TGCGCCAGCAGCCATTCAAGCCGGGACAGTCCCCGGGCTAACTATGGCTACACCTTC.